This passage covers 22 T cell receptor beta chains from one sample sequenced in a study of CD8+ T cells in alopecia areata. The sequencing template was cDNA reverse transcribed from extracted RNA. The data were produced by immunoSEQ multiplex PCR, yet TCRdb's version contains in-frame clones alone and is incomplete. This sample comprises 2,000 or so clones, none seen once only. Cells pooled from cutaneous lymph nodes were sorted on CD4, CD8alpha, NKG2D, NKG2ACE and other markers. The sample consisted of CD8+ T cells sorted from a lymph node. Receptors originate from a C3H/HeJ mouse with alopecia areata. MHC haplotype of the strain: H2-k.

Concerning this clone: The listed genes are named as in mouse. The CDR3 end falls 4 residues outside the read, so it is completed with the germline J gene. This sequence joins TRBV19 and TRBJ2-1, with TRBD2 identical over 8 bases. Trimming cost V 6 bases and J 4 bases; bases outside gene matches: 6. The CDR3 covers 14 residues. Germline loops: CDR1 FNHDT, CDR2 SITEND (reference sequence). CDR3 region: CASTSGTGYAEQFF. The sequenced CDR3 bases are TGTGCCAGCACCTCCGGGACTGGATATGCT. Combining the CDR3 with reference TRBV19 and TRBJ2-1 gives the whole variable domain GGIITQTPKFLIGQEGQKLTLKCQQNFNHDTMYWYRQDSGKGLRLIYYSITENDLQKGDLSEGYDASREKKSSFSLTVTSAQKNEMAVFLCASTSGTGYAEQFFGPGTRLTVL.

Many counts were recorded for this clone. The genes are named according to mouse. The CDR3 bases that were read are TGTGCCAGCAGCTCCGGGACAGCAAACACA. Its protein is CASSSGTANT. The entire CDR3 reads CASSSGTANTEVFF. The chain links TRBV14 to TRBJ1-1, with TRBD1 identical over 7 bases. The observed sequence ends 4 residues before the CDR3 terminus, with the missing tail filled in from the germline J gene. The length of the CDR3 is 14 residues. Per germline, CDR1 SGHDT and CDR2 FRDEAV. With V trimmed by 5 bases and J by 0 bases, 4 bases remained unmatched.

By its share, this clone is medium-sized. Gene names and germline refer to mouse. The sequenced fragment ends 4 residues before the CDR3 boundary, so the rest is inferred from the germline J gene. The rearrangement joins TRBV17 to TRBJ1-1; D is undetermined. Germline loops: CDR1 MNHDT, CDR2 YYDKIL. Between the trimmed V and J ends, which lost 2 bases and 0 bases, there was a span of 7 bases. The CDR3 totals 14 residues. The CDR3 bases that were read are TGTGCTAGCAGTAGACGACAATCAAACACA. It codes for CASSRRQSNT. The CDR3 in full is CASSRRQSNTEVFF.

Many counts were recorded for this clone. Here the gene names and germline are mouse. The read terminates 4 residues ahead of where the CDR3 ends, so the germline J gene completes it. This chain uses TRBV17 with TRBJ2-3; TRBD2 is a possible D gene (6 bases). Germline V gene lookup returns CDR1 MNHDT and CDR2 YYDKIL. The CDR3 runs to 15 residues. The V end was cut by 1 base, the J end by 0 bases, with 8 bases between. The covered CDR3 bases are TGTGCTAGCAGTAGAGCTGGGGCCAGTGCAGAA. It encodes CASSRAGASAE. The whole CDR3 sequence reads CASSRAGASAETLYF. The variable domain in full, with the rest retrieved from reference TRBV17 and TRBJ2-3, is DTTVKQNPRYKLARVGKPVNLICSQTMNHDTMYWYQKKPNQAPKLLLFYYDKILNREADTFEKFQSSRPNNSFCSLYIGSAGLEYSAMYLCASSRAGASAETLYFGSGTRLTVL.

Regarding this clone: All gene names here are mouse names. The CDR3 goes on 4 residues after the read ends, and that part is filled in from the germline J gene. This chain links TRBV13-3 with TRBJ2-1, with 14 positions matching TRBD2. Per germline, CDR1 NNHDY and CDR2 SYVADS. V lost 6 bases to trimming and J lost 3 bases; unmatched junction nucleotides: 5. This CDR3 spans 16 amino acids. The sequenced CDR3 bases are TGTGCCAGCAACCGGGACTGGGGGGGCGGCTATGCT. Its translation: CASNRDWGGGYA. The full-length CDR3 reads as CASNRDWGGGYAEQFF.

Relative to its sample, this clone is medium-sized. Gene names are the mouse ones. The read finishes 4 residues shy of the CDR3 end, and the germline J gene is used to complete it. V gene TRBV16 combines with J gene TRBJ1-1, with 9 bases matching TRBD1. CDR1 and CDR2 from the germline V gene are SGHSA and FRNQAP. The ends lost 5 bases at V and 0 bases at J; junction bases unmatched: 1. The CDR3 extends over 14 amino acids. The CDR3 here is CASSRDRANTEVFF. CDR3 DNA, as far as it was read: TGTGCAAGCAGCCGGGACAGGGCAAACACA.

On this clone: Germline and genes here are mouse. CDR3 sequence reads: CASSIGGGSAETLYF. The DNA read from the CDR3 is TGTGCCAGCAGTATAGGGGGGGGCAGTGCAGAA. The chain combines TRBV19 with TRBJ2-3; 8 bases are a match to TRBD2. The read stops 4 residues short of the end of the CDR3; the missing end is completed from the germline J gene. The CDR3 covers 15 residues. Trimming at V came to 0 bases and at J to 0 bases, leaving 0 bases not matched to a gene. Germline V CDR1 and CDR2: FNHDT, SITEND (reference sequence). The full variable domain, completed using reference TRBV19 and TRBJ2-3, is GGIITQTPKFLIGQEGQKLTLKCQQNFNHDTMYWYRQDSGKGLRLIYYSITENDLQKGDLSEGYDASREKKSSFSLTVTSAQKNEMAVFLCASSIGGGSAETLYFGSGTRLTVL.

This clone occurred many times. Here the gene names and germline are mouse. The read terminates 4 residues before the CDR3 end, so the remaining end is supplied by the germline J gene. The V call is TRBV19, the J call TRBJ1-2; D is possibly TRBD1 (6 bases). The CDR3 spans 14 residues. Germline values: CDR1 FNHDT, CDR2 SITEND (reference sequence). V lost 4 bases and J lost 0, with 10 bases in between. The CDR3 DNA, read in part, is TGTGCCAGCAGTCGGGACAATTCAAACTCC. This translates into CASSRDNSNS. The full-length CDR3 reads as CASSRDNSNSDYTF. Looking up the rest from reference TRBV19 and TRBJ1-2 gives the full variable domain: GGIITQTPKFLIGQEGQKLTLKCQQNFNHDTMYWYRQDSGKGLRLIYYSITENDLQKGDLSEGYDASREKKSSFSLTVTSAQKNEMAVFLCASSRDNSNSDYTFGSGTRLLVI.

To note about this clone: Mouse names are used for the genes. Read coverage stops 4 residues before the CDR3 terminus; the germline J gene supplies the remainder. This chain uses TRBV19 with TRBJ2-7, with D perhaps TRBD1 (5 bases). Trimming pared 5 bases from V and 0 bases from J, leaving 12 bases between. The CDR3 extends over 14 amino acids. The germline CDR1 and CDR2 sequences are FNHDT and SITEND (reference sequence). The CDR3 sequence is CASSPGQSSYEQYF. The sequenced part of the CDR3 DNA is TGTGCCAGCAGCCCAGGACAAAGCTCCTAT.

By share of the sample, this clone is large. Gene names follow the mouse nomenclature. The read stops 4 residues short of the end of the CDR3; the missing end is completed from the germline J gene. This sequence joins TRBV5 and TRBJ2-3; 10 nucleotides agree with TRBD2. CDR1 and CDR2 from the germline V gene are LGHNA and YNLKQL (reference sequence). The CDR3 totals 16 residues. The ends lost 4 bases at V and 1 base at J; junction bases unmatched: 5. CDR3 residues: CASSPWGGKGAETLYF. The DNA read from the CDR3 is TGTGCCAGCAGCCCCTGGGGGGGCAAGGGTGCAGAA.

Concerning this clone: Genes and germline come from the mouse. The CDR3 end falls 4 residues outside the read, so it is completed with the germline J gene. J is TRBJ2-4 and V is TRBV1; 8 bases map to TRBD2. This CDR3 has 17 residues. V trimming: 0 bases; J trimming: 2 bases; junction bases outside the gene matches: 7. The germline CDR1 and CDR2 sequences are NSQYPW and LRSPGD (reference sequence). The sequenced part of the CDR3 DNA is TGCACCTGCAGTGCAGATTCGGGGGGGCGCAATCAAAAC. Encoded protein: CTCSADSGGRNQN. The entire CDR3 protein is CTCSADSGGRNQNTLYF.

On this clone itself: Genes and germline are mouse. CDR3: CASSLDRTNTGQLYF. CDR3 bases read: TGTGCTAGCAGTTTAGACAGAACAAACACCGGG. The gene calls are TRBV29 and TRBJ2-2, with D possibly TRBD1 on 5 matching bases. The read terminates 4 residues ahead of where the CDR3 ends, so the germline J gene completes it. Between the trimmed V and J ends, which lost 2 bases and 0 bases, there was a span of 7 bases. This CDR3 is built from 15 residues. Germline V CDR1 and CDR2: MSHET, SYDVDS.

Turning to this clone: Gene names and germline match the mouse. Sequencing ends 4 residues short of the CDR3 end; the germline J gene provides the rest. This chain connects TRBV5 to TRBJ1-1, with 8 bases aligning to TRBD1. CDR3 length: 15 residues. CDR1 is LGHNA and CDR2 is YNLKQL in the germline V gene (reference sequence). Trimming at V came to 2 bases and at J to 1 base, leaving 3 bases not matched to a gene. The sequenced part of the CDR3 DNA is TGTGCCAGCAGCCAACTGGGACAGGAAAACACA. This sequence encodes CASSQLGQENT. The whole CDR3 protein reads CASSQLGQENTEVFF.

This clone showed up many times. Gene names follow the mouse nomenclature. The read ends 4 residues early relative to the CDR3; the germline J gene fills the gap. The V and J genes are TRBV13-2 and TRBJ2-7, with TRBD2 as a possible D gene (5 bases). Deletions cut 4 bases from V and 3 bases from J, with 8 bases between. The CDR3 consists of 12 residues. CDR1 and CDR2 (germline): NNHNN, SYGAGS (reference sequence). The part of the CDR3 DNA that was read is TGTGCCAGCGGTCTGGGTATCTAT. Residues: CASGLGIY. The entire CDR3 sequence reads CASGLGIYEQYF.

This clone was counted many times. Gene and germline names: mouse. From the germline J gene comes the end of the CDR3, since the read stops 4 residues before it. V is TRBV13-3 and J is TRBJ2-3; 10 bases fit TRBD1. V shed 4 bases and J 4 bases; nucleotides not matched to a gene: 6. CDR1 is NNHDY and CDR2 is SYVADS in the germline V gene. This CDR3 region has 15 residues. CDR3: CASSFPGQGSETLYF. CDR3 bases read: TGTGCCAGCAGTTTTCCGGGACAGGGGTCAGAA.

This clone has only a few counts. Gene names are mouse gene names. CDR3 in amino acids: CASSQEGGRRQNTLYF. CDR3 DNA (partial): TGTGCCAGCAGCCAAGAGGGGGGGCGCCGACAAAAC. The V gene is TRBV5, the J gene TRBJ2-4; 8 nucleotides align to TRBD2. The read stops 4 residues short of the end of the CDR3; the missing end is completed from the germline J gene. Germline CDR1 and CDR2: LGHNA and YNLKQL (reference sequence). V lost 0 bases to trimming and J lost 3 bases; unmatched junction nucleotides: 5. The CDR3 contains 16 residues.

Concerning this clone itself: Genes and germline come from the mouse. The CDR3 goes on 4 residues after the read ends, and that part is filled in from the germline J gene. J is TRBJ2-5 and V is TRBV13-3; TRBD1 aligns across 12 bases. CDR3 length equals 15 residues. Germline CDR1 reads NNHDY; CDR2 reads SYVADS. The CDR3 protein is CASRVPGQGADTQYF. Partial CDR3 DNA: TGTGCCAGCAGGGTCCCGGGACAGGGGGCGGAC. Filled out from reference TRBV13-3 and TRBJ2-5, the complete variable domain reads EAAVTQSPRSKVAVTGGKVTLSCHQTNNHDYMYWYRQDTGHGLRLIHYSYVADSTEKGDIPDGYKASRPSQENFSLILELASLSQTAVYFCASRVPGQGADTQYFGPGTRLLVL.

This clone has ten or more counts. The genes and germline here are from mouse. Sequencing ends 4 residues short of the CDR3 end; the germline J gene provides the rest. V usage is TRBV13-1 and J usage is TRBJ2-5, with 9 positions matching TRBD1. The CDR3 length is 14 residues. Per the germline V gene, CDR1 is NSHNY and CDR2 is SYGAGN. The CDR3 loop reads CASSATGTGDTQYF. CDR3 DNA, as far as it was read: TGTGCCAGCAGTGCTACCGGGACAGGGGAC.

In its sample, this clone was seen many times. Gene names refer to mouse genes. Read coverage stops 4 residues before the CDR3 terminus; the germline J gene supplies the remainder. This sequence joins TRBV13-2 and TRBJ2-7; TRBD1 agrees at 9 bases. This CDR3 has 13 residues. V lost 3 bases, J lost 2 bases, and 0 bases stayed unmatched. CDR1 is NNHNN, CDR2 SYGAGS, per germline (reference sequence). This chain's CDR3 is CASGGQGAYEQYF. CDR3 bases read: TGTGCCAGCGGTGGACAGGGGGCCTAT.

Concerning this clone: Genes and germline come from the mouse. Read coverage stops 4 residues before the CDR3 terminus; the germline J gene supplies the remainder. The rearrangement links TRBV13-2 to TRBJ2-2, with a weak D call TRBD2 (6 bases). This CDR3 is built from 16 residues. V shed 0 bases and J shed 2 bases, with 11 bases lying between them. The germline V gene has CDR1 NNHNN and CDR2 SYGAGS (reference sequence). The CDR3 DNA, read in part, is TGTGCCAGCGGTGATGCATCTGACTGGAACACCGGG. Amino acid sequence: CASGDASDWNTG. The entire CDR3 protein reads CASGDASDWNTGQLYF.

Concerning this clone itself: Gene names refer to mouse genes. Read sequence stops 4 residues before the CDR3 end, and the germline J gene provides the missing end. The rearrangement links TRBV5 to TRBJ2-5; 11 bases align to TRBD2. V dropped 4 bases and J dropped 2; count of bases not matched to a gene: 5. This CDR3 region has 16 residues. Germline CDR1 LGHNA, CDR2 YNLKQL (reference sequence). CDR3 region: CASSPPDWGGQDTQYF. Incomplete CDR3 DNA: TGTGCCAGCAGCCCTCCCGACTGGGGGGGCCAAGAC.

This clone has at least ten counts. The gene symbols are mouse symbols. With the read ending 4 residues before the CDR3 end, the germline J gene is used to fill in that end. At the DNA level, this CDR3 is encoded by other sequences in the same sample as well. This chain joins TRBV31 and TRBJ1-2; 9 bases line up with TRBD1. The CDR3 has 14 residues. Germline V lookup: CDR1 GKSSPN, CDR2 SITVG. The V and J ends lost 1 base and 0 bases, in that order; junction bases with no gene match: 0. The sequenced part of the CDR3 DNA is TGTGCCTGGAGTCGGGACAGGGCAAACTCC. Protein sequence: CAWSRDRANS. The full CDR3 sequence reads CAWSRDRANSDYTF.